Below are 18 T cell receptor beta chains sequenced from a single sample in a study of healthy donors' naive CD4 and CD8 T cells. A linear amplification protocol produced the TCR libraries from about 450 ng of total RNA. TCRdb processed the reads anew with MiXCR; each CDR3 protein has one entry. The sample includes some 190,000 distinct CDR3 sequences, nearly 75% of them seen just once. Sequences were obtained from naive CD4+ and CD8+ T cells sorted from blood, pooled from several donors. The source of these receptors is a pool of human donors in good health; the sample pools cells from several healthy donors.

The V gene is TRBV19, the J gene TRBJ2-7, with D possibly being TRBD2 (5 bases). Trimming stripped 5 bases from V and 2 bases from J, with 10 bases between. This CDR3 comprises 13 residues. Germline V lookup: CDR1 LNHDA, CDR2 SQIVND (reference sequence). Here the CDR3 reads CASSPGNPYEQYF. In DNA, the CDR3 is TGTGCCAGTAGTCCCGGGAACCCCTACGAGCAGTACTTC.

The V gene is TRBV29-1, the J gene TRBJ2-1, with 9 nucleotides matching TRBD1. CDR1 is SQVTM, CDR2 ANQGSEA, per germline. The V and J ends lost 1 base and 4 bases, in that order; junction bases with no gene match: 2. This CDR3 has 14 amino acids. In DNA form, the CDR3 reads TGCAGCGTTGAAGCGACAGGGGGATACAATGAGCAGTTCTTC. Translation gives CSVEATGGYNEQFF.

In this sample, this clonotype turned up a few times. The chain uses TRBV5-4 and TRBJ2-1, with D tentatively TRBD1 (6 bases). The V and J ends lost 0 bases and 0 bases respectively, with 10 bases between them. The CDR3 runs 16 residues. In germline, CDR1 is SGHNT, CDR2 YYREEE (reference sequence). The CDR3 nucleotides read TGTGCCAGCAGCTTGGGACAGGCGAGCTCCTACAATGAGCAGTTCTTC. It is translated as CASSLGQASSYNEQFF.

Remarks on this clonotype: An end of the junction does not agree with germline; a read error may underlie this. The V and J genes are TRBV6-5 and TRBJ2-7; the D gene is possibly TRBD2 (5 bases). The CDR3 has 13 amino acids. The V gene's germline CDR1 is MNHEY and CDR2 SVGAGI. This chain's CDR3 is CASIGLRTYEQYF. CDR3 DNA sequence: TGTGCCAGCATCGGACTGAGGACCTACGAGCAGTATTTC.

This clonotype was counted a few times. The chain uses TRBV14 and TRBJ2-5; possible D gene TRBD2, 6 bases. Germline V lookup: CDR1 SGHDN, CDR2 FVKESK. The CDR3 has 13 amino acids. Trimming removed 0 bases from V and 7 bases from J, with 9 bases in between. Here the CDR3 reads CASSQDVGGTQYF. CDR3 coding DNA: TGTGCCAGCAGCCAAGATGTGGGAGGGACCCAGTACTTC.

The rearrangement uses TRBV11-1 and TRBJ1-5, with TRBD1 identical over 7 bases. From germline, CDR1 is SGHAT and CDR2 FQDESV (reference sequence). Germline trimming cut 5 bases from V and 4 bases from J; bases unmatched to any gene: 11. This CDR3 is 16 amino acids long. The CDR3 DNA reads TGTGCCAGCAGCATGGGAGCGACAGGGCTAAATCAGCCCCAGCATTTT. This gives the protein CASSMGATGLNQPQHF.

The V and J genes are TRBV6-2 or TRBV6-3 and TRBJ1-5; D might be TRBD1 (5 bases). The V gene lost 7 bases and the J gene lost 2 bases, with 15 bases spanning the gap. Germline V gene data show CDR1 as MNHEY and CDR2 as SVGEGT. This CDR3 has 15 residues. The CDR3 here is CASNPGSLGNQPQHF. The DNA of the CDR3 is TGTGCCAGCAACCCAGGGTCTCTAGGCAATCAGCCCCAGCATTTT.

V and J are TRBV19 and TRBJ1-5; possible D gene TRBD1, 5 bases. The germline V gene has CDR1 LNHDA and CDR2 SQIVND (reference sequence). The CDR3 loop spans 12 amino acids. V lost 9 bases to trimming and J lost 7 bases, with 13 bases between them. CDR3 sequence reads: CASRDQGQPQHF. CDR3 sequence (DNA): TGTGCCAGCCGGGACCAAGGCCAGCCCCAGCATTTT.

V gene TRBV30 combines with J gene TRBJ2-2; 13 bases fit TRBD2. The trim removed 3 bases at V and 5 bases at J, leaving 3 bases unmatched. From germline, CDR1 is GTSNPN and CDR2 SVGIG (reference sequence). The CDR3 length is 15 residues. CDR3 sequence (DNA): TGTGCCTGGAGCCCGGGACTAGCGGGGACCGGGGAGCTGTTTTTT. Translating it yields CAWSPGLAGTGELFF.

CDR3 sequence: CASSFDGNSNQPQHF. In nucleotides, the CDR3 is TGTGCCAGCAGTTTCGACGGTAATAGCAATCAGCCCCAGCATTTT. The chain joins TRBV12-3 or TRBV12-4 to TRBJ1-5; D is uncertain. CDR3 length: 15 amino acids. V shed 3 bases and J shed 0 bases, with 9 bases lying between them.

The V call is TRBV7-8, the J call TRBJ1-1, with D perhaps TRBD1 (6 bases). CDR3 size: 17 residues. Germline CDR1 reads SGHVS; CDR2 reads FQNEAQ. V was pared by 5 bases and J by 0 bases, with 19 bases between. CDR3 sequence reads: CASSREGTGTMNTEAFF. The CDR3 DNA reads TGTGCCAGCAGCCGAGAGGGAACAGGGACCATGAACACTGAAGCTTTCTTT.

The chain is built from TRBV5-6 and TRBJ1-5, with 7 bases aligning to TRBD1. CDR1 is SGHDT and CDR2 is YYEEEE in the germline V gene. The CDR3 runs 16 residues. With V trimmed by 1 base and J by 5 bases, 9 bases remained unmatched. The CDR3 sequence is CASSLNRGLRDQPQHF. The CDR3 DNA reads TGTGCCAGCAGCTTGAACAGGGGTCTGAGAGATCAGCCCCAGCATTTT.

The chain carries TRBV10-3 and TRBJ1-5, with D uncertain. There are 13 residues in the CDR3. V lost 1 base, J lost 2 bases, and 3 bases lay in between. Per the germline V gene, CDR1 is ENHRY and CDR2 is SYGVKD. CDR3 sequence reads: CAISEYGNQPQHF. CDR3 coding DNA: TGTGCCATCAGTGAGTACGGCAATCAGCCCCAGCATTTT.

The chain combines TRBV19 with TRBJ1-1; a weak D match, TRBD1 (6 bases). The germline CDR1 and CDR2 sequences are LNHDA and SQIVND (reference sequence). The V and J ends lost 5 bases and 5 bases respectively, with 12 bases between them. The CDR3 length is 13 residues. CDR3 nucleotide sequence: TGTGCCAGTAGTTCGTACAGGGAAACTGAAGCTTTCTTT. Protein product: CASSSYRETEAFF.

The table lists this clonotype with a count of one. This chain links TRBV29-1 with TRBJ2-1; D is possibly TRBD2 (5 bases). The germline gives CDR1 SQVTM, CDR2 ANQGSEA. CDR3 size: 11 residues. The germline V and J ends were trimmed by 6 bases and 9 bases, with 12 bases remaining between them. CDR3: CSVPLATEQFF. The CDR3 DNA reads as TGCAGCGTGCCTTTAGCGACTGAGCAGTTCTTC.

The chain couples TRBV29-1 to TRBJ1-2; tentative D call: TRBD1 (6 bases). Germline loops: CDR1 SQVTM, CDR2 ANQGSEA. This CDR3 has 14 amino acids. Between the trimmed V and J ends, which lost 4 bases and 1 base, there was a span of 13 bases. CDR3 in DNA: TGCAGCGTTGTTTCCCCGGACAGTAACTATGGCTACACCTTC. Translated, it gives CSVVSPDSNYGYTF.

V usage is TRBV4-3 and J usage is TRBJ2-3; TRBD2 aligns across 9 bases. Germline trimming cut 3 bases from V and 4 bases from J; bases unmatched to any gene: 5. CDR3 length: 15 amino acids. CDR1 is LGHNA and CDR2 is YSLEER in the germline V gene. The CDR3 nucleotides are TGCGCCAGCAGCCAGCGGGCGGGAGGGCCAGATACGCAGTATTTT. This codes for CASSQRAGGPDTQYF.

The chain couples TRBV6-2 or TRBV6-3 to TRBJ1-5, with a possible D match to TRBD1 (6 bases). The CDR3 consists of 16 residues. Trimming removed 5 bases from V and 0 bases from J, with 14 bases in between. From germline, CDR1 is MNHEY and CDR2 SVGEGT. The CDR3 protein is CASSLDSADSNQPQHF. The CDR3 DNA follows: TGTGCCAGCAGTCTGGACAGTGCGGATAGCAATCAGCCCCAGCATTTT.